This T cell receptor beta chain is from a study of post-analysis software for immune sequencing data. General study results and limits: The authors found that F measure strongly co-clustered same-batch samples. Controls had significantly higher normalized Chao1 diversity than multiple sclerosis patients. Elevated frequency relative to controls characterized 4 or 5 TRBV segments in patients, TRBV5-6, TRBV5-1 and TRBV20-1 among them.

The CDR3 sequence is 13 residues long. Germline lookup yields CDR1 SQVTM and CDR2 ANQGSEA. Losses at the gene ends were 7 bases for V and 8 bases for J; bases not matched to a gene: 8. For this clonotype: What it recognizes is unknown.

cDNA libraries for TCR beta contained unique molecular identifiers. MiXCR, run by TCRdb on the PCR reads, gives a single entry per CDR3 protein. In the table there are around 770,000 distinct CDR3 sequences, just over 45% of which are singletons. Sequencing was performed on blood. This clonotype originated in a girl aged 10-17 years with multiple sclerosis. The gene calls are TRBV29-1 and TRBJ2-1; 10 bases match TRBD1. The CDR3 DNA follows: TGCAGCGGCCGGGACAGGGGAATCCATGAGCAGTTCTTC. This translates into CSGRDRGIHEQFF.